The source of this T cell receptor beta chain is a study of cytomegalovirus exposure and HLA in healthy donors. Study findings and constraints: Testing in vitro showed three CMV-associated chains specific for CMV antigens.

Primers for the PCR totalled 60 Vbeta and 13 Jbeta. Sequencing was performed with immunoSEQ multiplex PCR; in TCRdb, only in-frame clones are kept and a portion is missing. The sample has approximately 97,000 clones; approximately 73% are singletons. Germline-derived CDR1 and CDR2 are LNHDA and SQIVND (reference sequence). This CDR3 is 14 amino acids long. V was clipped by 3 bases and J by 5 bases; unmatched bases: 5. There are a few counts of this clone. The target antigen is unknown. Unrecorded immune exposure was likely among donors, who were nominally healthy when sampled. The sample consisted of PBMCs. This clonotype originated in a man aged 40-55 years in good health and CMV-seronegative. This chain connects TRBV19 to TRBJ1-1; 8 bases are shared with TRBD1. Here the CDR3 reads CASSMPDRVTEAFF. CDR3 DNA: TGTGCCAGTAGTATGCCGGACAGGGTAACTGAAGCTTTCTTT.